The 15 T cell receptor beta chains below come from one sample, sequenced in a study of metastatic and nonmetastatic thyroid tumors. Nobody among the patients had been given any treatment before thyroid surgery. With MiXCR, TCRdb called clones anew from the PCR reads. Of under 25,000 clones in the sample, 15% were seen once. The sample taken for sequencing was blood. Every receptor here comes from a female donor with papillary thyroid cancer or a benign thyroid nodule (not recorded which). Some clones in this sample may be carry-over from other donors' samples.

This clone was counted many times. This chain uses TRBV10-3 with TRBJ1-1; D uncertain. V shed 10 bases and J shed 1 base, with 16 bases lying between them. CDR1 and CDR2 from the germline V gene are ENHRY and SYGVKD. The CDR3 contains 14 residues. CDR3 DNA: TGTGCCACCCAACAACCTCCCAGGAACACTGAAGCTTTCTTT. It encodes CATQQPPRNTEAFF.

Many counts were recorded for this clone. The V call is TRBV29-1, the J call TRBJ2-1; D gene uncertain. The CDR3 consists of 16 residues. Germline V gene lookup returns CDR1 SQVTM and CDR2 ANQGSEA. The germline V and J ends were trimmed by 2 bases and 5 bases, with 19 bases remaining between them. For the CDR3, the DNA is TGCAGCGTTGAAATTGCGGACCCCTACGGAGACAATGAGCAGTTCTTC. It translates to CSVEIADPYGDNEQFF.

This clone has more than one count but fewer than ten. The V gene is TRBV6-1, the J gene TRBJ1-5, with 8 bases aligning to TRBD1. CDR1 is MNHNS and CDR2 is SASEGT in the germline V gene. The length of the CDR3 is 14 residues. The junction had 9 bases not matched to a gene; V was cut back by 3 bases and J by 11 bases. CDR3 loop: CASSEDRDGKTQHF. DNA for the CDR3: TGTGCCAGCAGTGAGGACAGGGACGGTAAGACCCAGCATTTT.

The chain carries TRBV12-3 or TRBV12-4 and TRBJ2-7, with D perhaps matching TRBD2 (5 bases). The CDR3 contains 13 residues. Trimming took off 5 bases at V and 5 bases at J, with 13 bases between the two ends. The CDR3 reads CASSASGTHEQYF. CDR3 in DNA: TGTGCCAGCAGTGCAAGCGGAACACACGAGCAGTACTTC.

The chain is built from TRBV30 and TRBJ2-2, with no clear D. CDR1 is GTSNPN and CDR2 is SVGIG in the germline V gene (reference sequence). Trimming stripped 0 bases from V and 6 bases from J, with 11 bases between. The CDR3 sequence is 14 residues long. This chain's CDR3 is CAWSVEAFPGELFF. The CDR3 bases are TGTGCCTGGAGTGTAGAAGCTTTCCCCGGGGAGCTGTTTTTT.

This clone is classed as medium-sized. This chain uses TRBV6-2 or TRBV6-3 with TRBJ2-5; 7 bases match TRBD2. The CDR3 length is 12 residues. The V gene end was trimmed by 6 bases and the J gene end by 7 bases; junction bases not matched to a gene: 5. The germline CDR1 and CDR2 sequences are MNHEY and SVGEGT. The CDR3 loop is CASRGEGGTQYF. The CDR3 DNA is TGTGCCAGCAGAGGGGAGGGCGGGACCCAGTACTTC.

This clone was picked up many times. This chain uses TRBV19 with TRBJ1-1; tentative D call: TRBD1 (6 bases). The V gene lost 3 bases and the J gene lost 4 bases, with 9 bases spanning the gap. Germline assignment: CDR1 LNHDA and CDR2 SQIVND (reference sequence). The CDR3 runs 13 residues. CDR3 sequence reads: CASSITGSTEAFF. The CDR3 DNA is TGTGCCAGTAGTATCACAGGGAGCACTGAAGCTTTCTTT.

This chain uses TRBV19 with TRBJ2-7, with 9 bases identical to TRBD1. This CDR3 contains 15 residues. V dropped 5 bases and J dropped 3; count of bases not matched to a gene: 8. The germline gives CDR1 LNHDA, CDR2 SQIVND (reference sequence). The DNA of the CDR3 is TGTGCCAGTAGTCTGAGTACAGGGGGCGGCTACGAGCAGTACTTC. Translating gives CASSLSTGGGYEQYF.

This clone showed up many times. The chain carries TRBV7-9 and TRBJ2-3; 7 positions match TRBD2. Germline V lookup: CDR1 SEHNR, CDR2 FQNEAQ (reference sequence). V shed 4 bases and J 2 bases; nucleotides not matched to a gene: 6. This CDR3 has 15 amino acids. The CDR3, as DNA: TGTGCCAGCAGCTCACGGGAGGCTAACACAGATACGCAGTATTTT. Its translation is CASSSREANTDTQYF.

This rearrangement joins TRBV20-1 to TRBJ2-7, with 9 bases identical to TRBD1. CDR1 and CDR2 from the germline V gene are DFQATT and SNEGSKA (reference sequence). The CDR3 is made up of 15 amino acids. The chain's CDR3 is CRAVPYGQGISEQYF. As DNA, the CDR3 is TGCAGAGCTGTACCTTACGGACAGGGGATCTCCGAGCAGTACTTC.

This clone came up many times. Additional DNA sequences in this sample encode the identical CDR3. The V and J genes are TRBV4-3 and TRBJ1-1; perhaps TRBD1 as D (6 bases). Trimming removed 4 bases from V and 1 base from J, with 16 bases in between. CDR3 length equals 16 residues. CDR1 is LGHNA, CDR2 YSLEER, per germline. The CDR3 loop reads CASSRTLGTQNTEAFF. In DNA, the CDR3 is TGCGCCAGCAGCCGGACCCTTGGGACACAGAACACTGAAGCTTTCTTT.

This clone was seen ten or more times. The rearrangement uses TRBV5-1 and TRBJ2-7, with D uncertain. V was shortened by 4 bases and J by 2 bases, with 4 bases between the two germline ends. The CDR3 has 11 residues. Germline V gene lookup returns CDR1 SGHRS and CDR2 YFSETQ. In DNA, the CDR3 is TGCGCCAGCAGCCTCCCCTACGAGCAGTACTTC. The encoded protein is CASSLPYEQYF. The full variable domain, with the rest looked up from reference TRBV5-1 and TRBJ2-7, is KAGVTQTPRYLIKTRGQQVTLSCSPISGHRSVSWYQQTPGQGLQFLFEYFSETQRNKGNFPGRFSGRQFSNSRSEMNVSTLELGDSALYLCASSLPYEQYFGPGTRLTVT.

This clone was counted many times. The sample has other DNA sequences that encode this CDR3 too. This chain joins TRBV13 and TRBJ1-5, with 7 positions matching TRBD1. The CDR3 is 15 residues long. The V segment lost 4 bases and the J segment 1 base; nucleotides outside the gene matches: 4. The germline CDR1 and CDR2 sequences are PRHDT and FYEKMQ (reference sequence). The CDR3 nucleotides read TGTGCCAGCAGCTCCAGGGGGGAAAGCAATCAGCCCCAGCATTTT. It specifies CASSSRGESNQPQHF.

This rearrangement joins TRBV11-2 to TRBJ2-3, with unresolved D. There are 15 residues in the CDR3. The V and J ends lost 2 bases and 0 bases respectively, with 9 bases between them. Germline V gene data show CDR1 as SGHAT and CDR2 as FQNNGV. The CDR3 loop is CASSLTSLSTDTQYF. In nucleotides, the CDR3 is TGTGCCAGCAGCTTAACTTCGCTCAGCACAGATACGCAGTATTTT.

This clone was observed many times. The V gene is TRBV9, the J gene TRBJ2-1; D assignment may be TRBD1 or TRBD2 (5 bases each). Trimming cost V 0 bases and J 9 bases, with 25 bases left between them. CDR1 and CDR2 from the germline V gene are SGDLS and YYNGEE. The CDR3 is 18 amino acids. CDR3 coding DNA: TGTGCCAGCAGCGTAGGATGGTTGAGGGACCCGGGGATGGGTGAGCAGTTCTTC. It codes for CASSVGWLRDPGMGEQFF.